Listed below are T cell receptor beta chains from one sample, sequenced in a study of blood T cells in healthy people across ages. TCRdb re-called the 5' RACE reads through MiXCR, storing one row per CDR3 protein. Among 1.5 million or so distinct CDR3 sequences listed, approximately 42% were seen once. Material for sequencing was blood. The receptors stem from a woman in her late teens or twenties in good health. The CDR3 runs from the conserved cysteine through the conserved F or W. The order of the fields is D gene, clone size, V gene, J gene, CDR3 protein, CDR3 DNA. A D gene is named only where the DNA matches it firmly. Clone size is not always given. Where it is, it says once, few, many or a class for expanded clones.

NA	NA	TRBV3-1	TRBJ2-5	CASSQAGRLWEQYF	TGTGCCAGCAGCCAAGCAGGCAGGCTTTGGGAGCAGTACTTC
NA	NA	TRBV4-2	TRBJ1-1	CASSQDSPEAFF	TGTGCCAGCAGCCAAGATTCCCCTGAAGCTTTCTTT
NA	NA	TRBV10-3	TRBJ2-1	CAISGSGPSSYNEQFF	TGTGCCATCAGTGGGAGCGGCCCTAGCTCCTACAATGAGCAGTTCTTC
TRBD2	NA	TRBV20-1	TRBJ2-7	CSARALAAEQYF	TGCAGTGCTAGAGCGCTAGCGGCCGAGCAGTACTTC
NA	few	TRBV2	TRBJ2-6	CASHNRANVLTF	TGTGCCAGTCACAATCGGGCCAACGTCCTGACTTTC
NA	NA	TRBV7-9	TRBJ1-6	CASNLAGAREAPLHF	TGTGCCAGCAACTTAGCGGGGGCCCGTGAAGCACCCCTCCACTTT
NA	NA	TRBV4-2	TRBJ2-3	CASSQRGARTQYF	TGTGCCAGCAGCCAGAGGGGGGCCCGTACGCAGTATTTT
NA	NA	TRBV20-1	TRBJ1-1	CSAARGGNTEAFF	TGCAGTGCTGCAAGAGGGGGGAACACTGAAGCTTTCTTT
NA	NA	TRBV5-1	TRBJ2-7	CASNRDSSTRGEQYF	TGCGCCAGCAACAGAGACTCGTCCACTCGGGGGGAGCAGTACTTC
NA	few	TRBV21-1	TRBJ2-1	CASRPGTSPYNEQFF	TGTGCCAGCAGACCCGGGACTAGTCCCTACAATGAGCAGTTCTTC
NA	NA	TRBV7-2	TRBJ2-3	CASSLAPGLSTDTQYF	TGTGCCAGCAGCTTAGCGCCGGGATTGAGCACAGATACGCAGTATTTT
TRBD1	NA	TRBV5-5	TRBJ2-7	CASSVDIYRGSYEQYF	TGTGCCAGCAGCGTGGATATATACAGGGGCTCCTACGAGCAGTACTTC
NA	many	TRBV28	TRBJ2-7	CASSLTENYEQYF	TGTGCCAGCAGTTTGACGGAGAACTACGAGCAGTACTTC
NA	NA	TRBV12-5	TRBJ2-2	CASGSDRYTGELFF	TGTGCTAGTGGTTCCGACAGGTACACCGGGGAGCTGTTTTTT
NA	few	TRBV6-5	TRBJ2-5	CASSYGFKETQYF	TGTGCCAGCAGTTACGGTTTCAAAGAGACCCAGTACTTC
TRBD1	NA	TRBV12-3/TRBV12-4	TRBJ1-6	CASSPDRAGYSPLHF	TGTGCCAGCAGTCCAGACAGGGCAGGGTACTCACCCCTCCACTTT
NA	NA	TRBV7-9	TRBJ2-7	CASSLASTREQYF	TGTGCCAGCAGCTTAGCCAGCACACGCGAGCAGTACTTC
NA	many	TRBV29-1	TRBJ2-5	CSVEEVEETQYF	TGCAGCGTTGAGGAGGTCGAAGAGACCCAGTACTTC
TRBD2	NA	TRBV12-3/TRBV12-4	TRBJ2-7	CASIGASGNQGSYNEQYF	TGTGCCAGCATTGGGGCTAGCGGGAACCAGGGGTCCTACAATGAGCAGTACTTC
TRBD1	NA	TRBV5-1	TRBJ1-1	CASSSLQGATTEAFF	TGCGCCAGCAGCTCACTACAGGGGGCGACCACTGAAGCTTTCTTT
NA	few	TRBV20-1	TRBJ2-7	CSAGDGNPEQYF	TGCAGTGCTGGTGATGGAAACCCCGAGCAGTACTTC
NA	NA	TRBV12-3/TRBV12-4	TRBJ1-2	CASSVPGARGRGYTF	TGTGCCAGCAGTGTTCCGGGCGCTAGGGGTCGGGGCTACACCTTC
TRBD1	few	TRBV29-1	TRBJ1-2	CSVKGQIYGYTF	TGCAGCGTCAAGGGACAGATCTATGGCTACACCTTC
NA	few	TRBV30	TRBJ2-7	CAWSVSVGLKYEQYF	TGTGCCTGGAGTGTGTCTGTCGGGCTAAAATACGAGCAGTACTTC
TRBD1	once	TRBV6-1	TRBJ2-5	CASSVLPGQGSNVQYF	TGTGCCAGCAGTGTCCTCCCGGGACAGGGATCGAATGTGCAGTACTTC
NA	few	TRBV14	TRBJ2-1	CASSQDRPLLYNEQFF	TGTGCCAGCAGCCAAGATCGCCCGCTGCTTTACAATGAGCAGTTCTTC
TRBD1	many	TRBV7-3	TRBJ2-3	CASRHKFPTGRTDTQYF	TGTGCCAGCAGACACAAATTCCCGACAGGGAGAACAGATACGCAGTATTTT
TRBD1	once	TRBV20-1	TRBJ1-4	CGGGQGAYNEKLFF	TGCGGGGGGGGACAGGGGGCCTATAATGAAAAACTGTTTTTT
TRBD2	few	TRBV4-2	TRBJ2-1	CASSQEFGLAGGEQFF	TGTGCCAGCAGCCAAGAGTTCGGACTAGCGGGAGGGGAGCAGTTCTTC
NA	few	TRBV27	TRBJ2-3	CASTTLSFGTDTQYF	TGTGCCAGCACCACTCTTTCGTTTGGCACAGATACGCAGTATTTT
NA	few	TRBV27	TRBJ2-3	CASSFVRTQKTDTQYF	TGTGCCAGCAGTTTTGTCAGAACTCAAAAAACAGATACGCAGTATTTT
TRBD1	few	TRBV7-2	TRBJ2-1	CASSLSGQGSYNEQFF	TGTGCCAGCAGCTTATCTGGACAGGGTTCCTACAATGAGCAGTTCTTC
NA	NA	TRBV29-1	TRBJ2-7	CSVEDWIGGDYEQYF	TGCAGCGTTGAAGATTGGATTGGGGGCGACTACGAGCAGTACTTC